This T cell receptor (beta chain) was observed in a study of graft-versus-host responses after intestinal transplantation. Overall study context: Anti-thymocyte globulin was used for induction in all recipients, who then took tacrolimus and steroids for about 3 years.

General study points: Recipient marrow contained GvH clones, some of which appeared first in ileum or blood. Subjects displaying graft-donor T cell macrochimerism possessed elevated graft-versus-host to host-versus-graft clonal ratios inside allografts.

TCRdb's copy holds only in-frame clones and misses some; the assay was immunoSEQ multiplex PCR. Among tens of thousands of clones listed, nearly 95% were seen once. The J segment lost 4 bases and the V segment lost 2 bases, leaving 12 bases of the junction unmatched. The CDR3 runs 17 residues. The germline V gene has CDR1 SGHKS and CDR2 YYEKEE (reference sequence). As concerns this clone: Its antigen is still unknown.

The receptor comes from a human donor who was the organ donor for an intestinal transplant. This material consisted of unstimulated CD8+ T cells sorted from spleen or lymph node cells, taken before transplant. The rearrangement uses TRBV5-5 and TRBJ2-5, with 9 positions matching TRBD2. The CDR3: CASSLVLSGSAGETQYF. In DNA, the CDR3 is TGTGCCAGCAGCTTAGTGCTTAGCGGGAGTGCGGGAGAGACCCAGTACTTC.